This entry lists 25 T cell receptor beta chains sequenced from one sample in a study of early T cells in non-severe SARS-CoV-2 infection. Each CDR3 protein is one row after TCRdb ran MiXCR on the 5' RACE reads. Of about 64,000 distinct CDR3 sequences in the sample, 20% to 25% were seen once. The input for sequencing was whole blood, taken at baseline. All receptors come from an adult who was a healthcare worker with PCR-confirmed SARS-CoV-2 infection or an uninfected control (not recorded which).

The CDR3 nucleotides are TGTGCCAGCAGTCCCGGGACCCCCAATCAGCCCCAGCATTTT. This gives the protein CASSPGTPNQPQHF. The chain couples TRBV12-3 or TRBV12-4 to TRBJ1-5; D may be TRBD1 (5 bases). Trimming took 5 bases from V and 3 from J, leaving 11 bases between them. The CDR3 spans 14 residues.

This chain joins TRBV3-1 and TRBJ1-5, with 8 bases lining up with TRBD1. Trimming at V came to 1 base and at J to 4 bases, leaving 0 bases not matched to a gene. CDR1 is LGHDT, CDR2 YNNKEL, per germline (reference sequence). The CDR3 runs 14 residues. The CDR3 reads CASSQGQGNQPQHF. The DNA of the CDR3 is TGTGCCAGCAGCCAAGGACAGGGGAATCAGCCCCAGCATTTT.

The V and J genes are TRBV5-6 and TRBJ2-7; TRBD1 might be the D (6 bases). Trimming shortened V by 4 bases and J by 7 bases, and 12 bases separated the two germline ends. Germline V gives CDR1 SGHDT, CDR2 YYEEEE. The CDR3 spans 12 residues. CDR3 nucleotide sequence: TGTGCCAGCAGCGCCTCAGGGGCTGAGCAGTACTTC. The encoded protein is CASSASGAEQYF.

A few counts support this clonotype. The CDR3 is CASSQGQGPDTQYF. CDR3 nucleotide sequence: TGCGCCAGCAGCCAAGGACAGGGCCCAGATACGCAGTATTTT. The J gene is TRBJ2-3, the V gene TRBV4-1; 7 bases line up with TRBD1. The CDR3 length is 14 residues. V shed 1 base and J 4 bases; nucleotides not matched to a gene: 2. The germline gives CDR1 MGHRA, CDR2 YSYEKL.

This clonotype was recorded many times. V is TRBV3-1 and J is TRBJ1-2, with D uncertain. Trimming stripped 0 bases from V and 8 bases from J, with 4 bases between. Germline CDR1 and CDR2: LGHDT and YNNKEL (reference sequence). The CDR3 runs 11 residues. The DNA for the CDR3 is TGTGCCAGCAGCCAAGAGTACGGCTACACCTTC. Amino acid sequence: CASSQEYGYTF.

This clonotype was picked up a small number of times. This chain joins TRBV4-2 and TRBJ1-6; no reliable D call. CDR1 is LGHNA and CDR2 is YNFKEQ in the germline V gene. V was trimmed by 0 bases and J by 7 bases, leaving 13 bases between them. The CDR3 spans 16 residues. The CDR3 DNA sequence: TGTGCCAGCAGCCAAGAAGGCCGCGGGGTCAATTCACCCCTCCACTTT. It yields the protein CASSQEGRGVNSPLHF.

The V and J genes are TRBV7-2 and TRBJ2-1, with 9 bases that match TRBD2. The CDR3 contains 15 residues. The V segment lost 5 bases and the J segment 3 bases; nucleotides outside the gene matches: 5. Germline V gives CDR1 SGHTA, CDR2 FQGNSA. Here the CDR3 reads CASSSSGGYYNEQFF. The CDR3 DNA sequence: TGTGCCAGCAGCAGTAGCGGGGGCTACTACAATGAGCAGTTCTTC.

A word on this clonotype: An end of the junction differs from the germline gene, which may be a read error. The chain joins TRBV3-1 to TRBJ2-1; D is perhaps TRBD1 (6 bases). The CDR3 extends over 15 amino acids. The germline gives CDR1 LGHDT, CDR2 YNNKEL (reference sequence). This CDR3 reads CASRQGGRLRSEQFF. Here the CDR3 DNA reads TGTGCCAGCAGACAAGGGGGAAGGCTACGGAGTGAGCAGTTCTTC.

The gene calls are TRBV12-3 or TRBV12-4 and TRBJ2-5; 7 bases are a match to TRBD1. The V gene end was trimmed by 3 bases and the J gene end by 3 bases; junction bases not matched to a gene: 1. This CDR3 contains 13 residues. The CDR3 sequence is CASSFTGEETQYF. The CDR3 bases are TGTGCCAGCAGTTTCACAGGGGAAGAGACCCAGTACTTC.

The gene calls are TRBV6-6 and TRBJ1-3; D perhaps matches TRBD1 (6 bases). Germline V gene lookup returns CDR1 MNHNY and CDR2 SVGAGI (reference sequence). Trimming pared 5 bases from V and 2 bases from J, leaving 16 bases between. The CDR3 sequence is 16 residues long. CDR3 nucleotides: TGTGCCAGCAGTCAGGGGCATTCCATCCCTGGAAACACCATATATTTT. Residues: CASSQGHSIPGNTIYF.

The table lists this clonotype with a few counts. The chain carries TRBV6-2 or TRBV6-3 and TRBJ2-2; D may correspond to TRBD1 or TRBD2 (5 bases each). The CDR3 has 17 residues. Germline CDR1 MNHEY, CDR2 SVGEGT. Trimming pared 7 bases from V and 0 bases from J, leaving 18 bases between. The DNA for the CDR3 is TGTGCCAGCACCTCGATAGAATGGGACGCGAACACCGGGGAGCTGTTTTTT. Translation gives CASTSIEWDANTGELFF.

This clonotype was detected a few times. The rearrangement joins TRBV3-1 to TRBJ2-7; possible D gene TRBD2, 5 bases. The CDR3 runs 15 residues. Germline V lookup: CDR1 LGHDT, CDR2 YNNKEL (reference sequence). V was shortened by 5 bases and J by 5 bases, with 19 bases between the two germline ends. CDR3 loop: CASSVRAGVAHEQYF. The CDR3 DNA sequence: TGTGCCAGCAGCGTTCGAGCCGGGGTCGCCCACGAGCAGTACTTC.

The chain links TRBV4-2 to TRBJ1-5, with D possibly TRBD1 on 5 matching bases. The CDR3 is made up of 15 amino acids. Germline CDR1 and CDR2: LGHNA and YNFKEQ. V was cut by 7 bases and J by 4 bases, with 17 bases left in between. CDR3: CASTPGPGGNQPQHF. The CDR3 DNA follows: TGTGCCAGCACCCCGGGGCCCGGTGGGAATCAGCCCCAGCATTTT.

This clonotype was found a few times. The V gene is TRBV20-1, the J gene TRBJ2-5; D is uncertain. This CDR3 contains 11 residues. Germline loops: CDR1 DFQATT, CDR2 SNEGSKA (reference sequence). In nucleotides, the CDR3 is TGCAGAGCAGAACACCAAGAGACCCAGTACTTC. It translates to CRAEHQETQYF.

The J gene is TRBJ2-2, the V gene TRBV5-5; the D gene is possibly TRBD1 (6 bases). Per the germline V gene, CDR1 is SGHKS and CDR2 is YYEKEE (reference sequence). The length of the CDR3 is 16 residues. V dropped 0 bases and J dropped 4 bases, with 13 bases sitting between them. CDR3 region: CASSLEIGGVTGELFF. The CDR3 DNA reads TGTGCCAGCAGCTTGGAAATAGGGGGAGTCACCGGGGAGCTGTTTTTT.

This clonotype appeared a few times. V is TRBV30 and J is TRBJ2-5; D is unclear. This CDR3 has 14 residues. V was clipped by 4 bases and J by 0 bases, with 12 bases between them. Germline V gene lookup returns CDR1 GTSNPN and CDR2 SVGIG (reference sequence). CDR3 DNA sequence: TGTGCCTGGAAAAGGGAAACGTACCAAGAGACCCAGTACTTC. Amino acid sequence: CAWKRETYQETQYF. Combining the CDR3 with reference TRBV30 and TRBJ2-5 gives the whole variable domain SQTIHQWPATLVQPVGSPLSLECTVEGTSNPNLYWYRQAAGRGLQLLFYSVGIGQISSEVPQNLSASRPQDRQFILSSKKLLLSDSGFYLCAWKRETYQETQYFGPGTRLLVL.

This clonotype was observed many times. The chain employs TRBV18 and TRBJ2-2, with D possibly being TRBD2 (5 bases). The CDR3 is made up of 16 amino acids. The V end lost 2 bases, the J end lost 6 bases, and 16 bases lay between the germline ends. CDR1 and CDR2 (germline): KGHSH, LQKENI. The CDR3 spells CASSPGLVRNSGELFF. DNA for the CDR3: TGTGCCAGCTCACCAGGACTCGTGCGAAATTCCGGGGAGCTGTTTTTT.

This clonotype has just a few counts. The rearrangement links TRBV5-5 to TRBJ1-6; the D gene is possibly TRBD1 (5 bases). The germline V and J ends were trimmed by 4 bases and 5 bases, with 13 bases remaining between them. Per the germline V gene, CDR1 is SGHKS and CDR2 is YYEKEE (reference sequence). The CDR3 is 15 residues long. The CDR3: CASSPAGTDNSPLHF. CDR3 sequence (DNA): TGTGCCAGCAGCCCGGCCGGGACGGATAATTCACCCCTCCACTTT.

The DNA of the CDR3 is TGTGCCAGTAGTATACAGGGGAGAACAGATACGCAGTATTTT. Its protein is CASSIQGRTDTQYF. The chain carries TRBV19 and TRBJ2-3; a possible D gene is TRBD1 (6 bases). Germline V gene lookup returns CDR1 LNHDA and CDR2 SQIVND (reference sequence). Trimming removed 2 bases at V and 3 bases at J, with 9 bases between. CDR3 length: 14 amino acids.

The sample holds one count of this clonotype. The chain uses TRBV27 and TRBJ1-1, with D possibly being TRBD1 (6 bases). The CDR3 loop spans 18 amino acids. Trimming took 6 bases from V and 11 from J, leaving 34 bases between them. Germline CDR1 and CDR2: MNHEY and SMNVEV (reference sequence). In DNA form, the CDR3 reads TGTGCCAGCAGAGCGCGGTCGTCTGGATTCGGCTCACGGACAGAGGCTTTCTTT. Encoded protein: CASRARSSGFGSRTEAFF.

The chain combines TRBV5-1 with TRBJ1-1; 7 nucleotides line up with TRBD1. The CDR3 is made up of 15 amino acids. With V trimmed by 0 bases and J by 5 bases, 7 bases remained unmatched. In germline, CDR1 is SGHRS, CDR2 YFSETQ. DNA of the CDR3: TGCGCCAGCAGCTTGGAAGGGGGCATGGGAACTGAAGCTTTCTTT. It translates to CASSLEGGMGTEAFF.

This clonotype was observed a handful of times. The chain combines TRBV27 with TRBJ2-7; D possibly uses TRBD1 or TRBD2 (5 bases each). Germline V CDR1 and CDR2: MNHEY, SMNVEV (reference sequence). V dropped 5 bases and J dropped 3 bases, with 11 bases sitting between them. The CDR3 contains 13 residues. Here the CDR3 DNA reads TGTGCCAGCAGTACCGGGACCGGCTACGAGCAGTACTTC. Translation gives CASSTGTGYEQYF.

The chain couples TRBV10-3 to TRBJ2-3; D might be TRBD1 (6 bases). Germline V lookup: CDR1 ENHRY, CDR2 SYGVKD. The CDR3 contains 13 residues. The V end was cut by 6 bases, the J end by 2 bases, with 9 bases between. The CDR3, as DNA: TGTGCCATCAGGGGACAACCCACAGATACGCAGTATTTT. Encoded protein: CAIRGQPTDTQYF.

In this sample, this clonotype turned up a few times. V gene TRBV5-1 combines with J gene TRBJ1-4; D gene unclear. Germline-derived CDR1 and CDR2 are SGHRS and YFSETQ. CDR3 length: 14 amino acids. Trimming removed 0 bases from V and 4 bases from J, with 7 bases in between. The CDR3 reads CASSLGHLNEKLFF. As DNA, the CDR3 is TGCGCCAGCAGCTTGGGACACCTTAATGAAAAACTGTTTTTT.

V is TRBV29-1 and J is TRBJ1-2; D is uncertain. Germline V gene lookup returns CDR1 SQVTM and CDR2 ANQGSEA. The CDR3 sequence is 12 residues long. Trimming left V 5 bases short and J 3 bases short, with 10 bases between. CDR3 DNA sequence: TGCAGCGTTTTTGGGAGTTACTATGGCTACACCTTC. Translated, it gives CSVFGSYYGYTF.